This section outlines one T cell receptor (beta chain) sequence together with its context. Its antigen is not known. Noted time point: new active TB diagnosis, blood taken before or within 7 days of starting treatment. Active tuberculosis patients were new diagnoses, HIV-seronegative, South African, and aged 18 years or older. Tuberculosis was confirmed by positive sputum smear and/or M. tuberculosis culture. This sample is part of a study of T cells in tuberculosis. Profiled with immunoSEQ multiplex PCR; TCRdb holds only in-frame clones, not every one. The table lists tens of thousands of clones, 90% to 95% of them singletons, with 7% in the top ten. Study outcomes and limitations: Shorter CDR3-alpha in active tuberculosis partly drove smaller distances.

Germline-derived CDR1 and CDR2 are WSHSY and SAAADI. Trimming took 3 bases from V and 1 from J, leaving 21 bases between them. CDR3 length: 18 residues. Sequencing used PBMCs, obtained at tuberculosis diagnosis. V is TRBV10-2 and J is TRBJ1-1; unclear D gene. This sequence originates from an adult with tuberculosis. Some clones in this sample may be carry-over from other donors' samples. The CDR3, as DNA: TGCGCCAGCAGTGATAGTTCTCGGGGTACCGGACGGAACACTGAAGCTTTCTTT. This sequence encodes CASSDSSRGTGRNTEAFF.